Below, 16 T cell receptor beta chains from the same sample are listed, as sequenced in a study of T-cell memory formation after mild COVID-19. TCRdb re-analysed the 5' RACE reads in MiXCR, keeping a single row per CDR3 protein. Of 170,000 or so distinct CDR3 sequences in the sample, about 22% were seen once. Sequenced input: PBMCs or a T cell subset sorted from them (not recorded which). All receptors derive from an adult woman who had mild COVID-19 (a few samples of this study predate the infection). Cell type and time point are not known.

V gene TRBV20-1 combines with J gene TRBJ1-2; no clear D. The CDR3 sequence is 19 residues long. Germline values: CDR1 DFQATT, CDR2 SNEGSKA (reference sequence). V lost 2 bases to trimming and J lost 4 bases, with 29 bases between them. CDR3 sequence (DNA): TGCAGTGCTAGACCCACCACGGACCATACCCCTGATTTGCTCTATGGCTACACCTTC. Encoded protein: CSARPTTDHTPDLLYGYTF.

This chain uses TRBV20-1 with TRBJ1-1; TRBD1 is a possible D gene (5 bases). Trimming pared 1 base from V and 3 bases from J, leaving 12 bases between. The CDR3 loop spans 14 amino acids. Per the germline V gene, CDR1 is DFQATT and CDR2 is SNEGSKA (reference sequence). CDR3 sequence: CSARVFRGDTEAFF. The DNA for the CDR3 is TGCAGTGCTAGAGTATTTAGGGGTGACACTGAAGCTTTCTTT.

The rearrangement joins TRBV12-3 or TRBV12-4 to TRBJ1-3; 9 nucleotides match TRBD1. This CDR3 has 14 residues. Germline trimming cut 3 bases from V and 4 bases from J; bases unmatched to any gene: 1. This CDR3 is CASSFGTGGNTIYF. CDR3 nucleotides: TGTGCCAGCAGTTTTGGGACAGGGGGAAACACCATATATTTT.

V and J are TRBV19 and TRBJ2-5; 13 bases match TRBD2. Germline values: CDR1 LNHDA, CDR2 SQIVND (reference sequence). J was trimmed by 5 bases and V by 4 bases; bases with no gene match: 7. This CDR3 has 16 residues. CDR3 protein: CASSTRLAGGHETQYF. CDR3 sequence (DNA): TGTGCCAGTAGTACCCGACTAGCGGGAGGACACGAGACCCAGTACTTC. The variable domain in full, with the rest retrieved from reference TRBV19 and TRBJ2-5, is DGGITQSPKYLFRKEGQNVTLSCEQNLNHDAMYWYRQDPGQGLRLIYYSQIVNDFQKGDIAEGYSVSREKKESFPLTVTSAQKNPTAFYLCASSTRLAGGHETQYFGPGTRLLVL.

The V call is TRBV5-1, the J call TRBJ2-2; 8 nucleotides line up with TRBD2. Germline V CDR1 and CDR2: SGHRS, YFSETQ. J was trimmed by 1 base and V by 4 bases; bases with no gene match: 6. The CDR3 consists of 16 residues. This CDR3 reads CASSPGSGRNTGELFF. The CDR3 DNA is TGCGCCAGCAGCCCTGGCAGCGGGAGGAACACCGGGGAGCTGTTTTTT.

The V gene is TRBV6-2 or TRBV6-3, the J gene TRBJ2-3; no reliable D call. Germline values: CDR1 MNHEY, CDR2 SVGEGT. The CDR3 spans 12 residues. V lost 8 bases, J lost 11 bases, and 17 bases lay in between. The DNA of the CDR3 is TGTGCCAGCGGAATTACCTTCATGTGGCAGTATTTT. It yields the protein CASGITFMWQYF.

This clonotype has a handful of counts. The chain employs TRBV4-3 and TRBJ2-1; D not certain. Per the germline V gene, CDR1 is LGHNA and CDR2 is YSLEER. CDR3 length: 15 amino acids. V was shortened by 0 bases and J by 0 bases, with 6 bases between the two germline ends. The CDR3 is CASSQDPDSYNEQFF. The CDR3 bases are TGCGCCAGCAGCCAAGATCCGGACTCCTACAATGAGCAGTTCTTC.

This clonotype has a count of ten or more. The CDR3 is CASSKLASSYNEQFF. The CDR3 region has the DNA TGTGCCAGCAGTAAACTAGCGAGCTCCTACAATGAGCAGTTCTTC. The chain is built from TRBV2 and TRBJ2-1, with 7 bases that match TRBD2. Unmatched junction bases numbered 4, after V lost 5 bases and J lost 0 bases. Per germline, CDR1 SNHLY and CDR2 FYNNEI. CDR3 length: 15 residues.

This clonotype has only a few counts. CDR3 DNA sequence: TGCAGCGTCGTCGGGGAGCTGAACTATGGCTACACCTTC. Translated: CSVVGELNYGYTF. V and J are TRBV29-1 and TRBJ1-2; D is undetermined. Germline values: CDR1 SQVTM, CDR2 ANQGSEA. V lost 6 bases to trimming and J lost 2 bases, with 13 bases between them. The CDR3 is 13 residues long.

The chain has TRBV15 and TRBJ1-3; D may be TRBD1 (5 bases). CDR1 and CDR2 from the germline V gene are LNHNV and YYDKDF (reference sequence). The CDR3 runs to 16 residues. The V end was cut by 0 bases, the J end by 3 bases, with 12 bases between. The CDR3 sequence is CATSRDGGRGGNTIYF. The CDR3 bases are TGTGCCACCAGCAGAGATGGAGGGAGGGGTGGAAACACCATATATTTT.

The CDR3 coding sequence is TGCGCCAGCAGCCTGGACGAACTGAACACCGGGGAGCTGTTTTTT. It encodes CASSLDELNTGELFF. The chain employs TRBV5-1 and TRBJ2-2; D gene uncertain. Trimming left V 4 bases short and J 1 base short, with 11 bases between. This CDR3 contains 15 residues. The germline gives CDR1 SGHRS, CDR2 YFSETQ.

This clonotype was recorded a few times. The rearrangement uses TRBV7-6 and TRBJ1-1; D is ambiguous. This CDR3 has 12 amino acids. Germline CDR1 SGHVS, CDR2 FNYEAQ. V was shortened by 7 bases and J by 11 bases, with 17 bases between the two germline ends. The CDR3 coding sequence is TGTGCCAGCACCCACATAGACGGAGAGGCTTTCTTT. Protein product: CASTHIDGEAFF.

This sequence joins TRBV7-6 and TRBJ1-5; D gene ambiguous. CDR1 and CDR2 (germline): SGHVS, FNYEAQ. With 4 bases removed from V and 5 bases from J, the gap between germline ends came to 12 bases. The CDR3 runs 14 residues. The CDR3 sequence: CASSWAAGDQPQHF. CDR3 bases: TGTGCCAGCAGCTGGGCCGCGGGAGATCAGCCCCAGCATTTT.

This clonotype was seen at least ten times. V gene TRBV12-3 or TRBV12-4 combines with J gene TRBJ1-2, with 11 positions matching TRBD1. V shed 4 bases and J 6 bases; nucleotides not matched to a gene: 1. The CDR3 extends over 13 amino acids. Written as DNA, the CDR3 is TGTGCCAGCAGTTGGGGACAGGGGGATGGCTACACCTTC. This sequence encodes CASSWGQGDGYTF.

Only a few counts were recorded for this clonotype. The chain uses TRBV6-2 or TRBV6-3 and TRBJ1-5; TRBD1 is a possible D gene (5 bases). V was shortened by 8 bases and J by 6 bases, with 14 bases between the two germline ends. The length of the CDR3 is 13 residues. Germline V gene sequence: CDR1 MNHEY, CDR2 SVGEGT. The CDR3 region has the DNA TGTGCCAGCCTCCAGGGTAACGGTCAGCCCCAGCATTTT. Protein product: CASLQGNGQPQHF.

This chain uses TRBV6-2 or TRBV6-3 with TRBJ2-1; D remains ambiguous. Per germline, CDR1 MNHEY and CDR2 SVGEGT. CDR3 length: 15 amino acids. The V gene lost 1 base and the J gene lost 4 bases, with 11 bases spanning the gap. CDR3 DNA sequence: TGTGCCAGCAGTTACTTAGATGCCGCTTACAATGAGCAGTTCTTC. This encodes CASSYLDAAYNEQFF.